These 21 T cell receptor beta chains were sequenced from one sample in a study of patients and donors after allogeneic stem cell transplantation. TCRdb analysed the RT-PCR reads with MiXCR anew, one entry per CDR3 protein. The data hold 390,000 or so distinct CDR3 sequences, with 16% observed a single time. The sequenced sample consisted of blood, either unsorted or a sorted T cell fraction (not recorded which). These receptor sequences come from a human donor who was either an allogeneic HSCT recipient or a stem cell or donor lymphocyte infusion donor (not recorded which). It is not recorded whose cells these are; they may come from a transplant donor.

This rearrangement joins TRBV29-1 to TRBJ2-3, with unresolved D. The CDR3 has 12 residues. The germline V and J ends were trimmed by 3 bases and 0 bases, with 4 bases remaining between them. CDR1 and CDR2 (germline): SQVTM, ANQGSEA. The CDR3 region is CSVDPSTDTQYF. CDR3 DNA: TGCAGCGTTGACCCCAGCACAGATACGCAGTATTTT.

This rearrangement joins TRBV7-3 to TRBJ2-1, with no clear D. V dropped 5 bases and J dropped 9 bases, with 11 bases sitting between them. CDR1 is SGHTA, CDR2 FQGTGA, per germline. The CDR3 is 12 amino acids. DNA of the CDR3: TGTGCCAGCAGCCCTGGTGGTGGTGAGCAGTTCTTC. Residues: CASSPGGGEQFF.

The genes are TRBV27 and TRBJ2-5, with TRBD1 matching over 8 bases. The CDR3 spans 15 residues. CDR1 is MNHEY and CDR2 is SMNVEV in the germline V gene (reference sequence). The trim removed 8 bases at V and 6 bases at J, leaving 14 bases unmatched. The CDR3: CASSPGAGGMKTQYF. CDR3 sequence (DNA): TGTGCCAGCTCCCCTGGGGCAGGGGGCATGAAGACCCAGTACTTC.

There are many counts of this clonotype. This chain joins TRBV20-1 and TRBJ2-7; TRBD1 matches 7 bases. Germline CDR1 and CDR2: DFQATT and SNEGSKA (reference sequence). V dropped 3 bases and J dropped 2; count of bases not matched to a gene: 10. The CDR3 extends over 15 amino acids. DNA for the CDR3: TGCAGTGCTAGGGAGCTCCGGGACAGACCCTACGAGCAGTACTTC. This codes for CSARELRDRPYEQYF.

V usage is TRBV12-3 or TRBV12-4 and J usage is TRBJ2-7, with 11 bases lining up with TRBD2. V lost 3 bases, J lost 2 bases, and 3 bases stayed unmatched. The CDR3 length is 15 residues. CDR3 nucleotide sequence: TGTGCCAGCAGTTTCCAACTAGCGGGAGCCTACGAGCAGTACTTC. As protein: CASSFQLAGAYEQYF.

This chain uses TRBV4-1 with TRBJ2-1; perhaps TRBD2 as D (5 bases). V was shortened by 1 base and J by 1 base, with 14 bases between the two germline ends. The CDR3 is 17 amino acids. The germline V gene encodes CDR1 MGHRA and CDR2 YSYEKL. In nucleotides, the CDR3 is TGCGCCAGCAGCCAAGTTCCTAGCCTTCTTTCCTACAATGAGCAGTTCTTC. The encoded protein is CASSQVPSLLSYNEQFF.

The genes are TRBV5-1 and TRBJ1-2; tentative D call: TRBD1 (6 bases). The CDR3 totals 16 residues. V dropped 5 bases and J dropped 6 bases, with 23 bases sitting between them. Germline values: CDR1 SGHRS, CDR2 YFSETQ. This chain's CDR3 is CASSGYGQRKLDGYTF. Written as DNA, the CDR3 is TGCGCCAGCAGTGGTTATGGACAGCGGAAACTTGATGGCTACACCTTC.

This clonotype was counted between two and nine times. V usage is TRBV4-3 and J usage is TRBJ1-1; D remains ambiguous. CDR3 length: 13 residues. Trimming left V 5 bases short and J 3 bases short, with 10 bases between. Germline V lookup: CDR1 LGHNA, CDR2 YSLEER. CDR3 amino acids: CASSGRRDTEAFF. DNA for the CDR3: TGCGCCAGCAGCGGAAGAAGGGACACTGAAGCTTTCTTT.

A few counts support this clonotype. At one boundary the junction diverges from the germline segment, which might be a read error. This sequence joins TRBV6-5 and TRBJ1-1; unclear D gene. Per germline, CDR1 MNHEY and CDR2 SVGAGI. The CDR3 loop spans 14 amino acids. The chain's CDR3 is CASSYSRVPPEPFF. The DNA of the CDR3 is TGTGCCAGCAGTTACTCGAGGGTGCCCCCTGAACCTTTCTTT.

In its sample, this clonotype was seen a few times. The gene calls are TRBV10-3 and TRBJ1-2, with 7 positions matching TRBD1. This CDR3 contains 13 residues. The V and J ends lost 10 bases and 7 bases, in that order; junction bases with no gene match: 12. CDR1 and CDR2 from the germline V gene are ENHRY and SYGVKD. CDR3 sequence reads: CATRQGLGGGYTF. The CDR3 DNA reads TGTGCCACACGACAGGGTCTTGGCGGTGGCTACACCTTC.

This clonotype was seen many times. CDR3 sequence reads: CASSYSGRGYEQYF. DNA for the CDR3: TGTGCCAGCAGTTACTCGGGACGGGGCTACGAGCAGTACTTC. The chain recombines TRBV28 with TRBJ2-7; D is perhaps TRBD1 or TRBD2 (5 bases each). CDR3 length: 14 residues. CDR1 MDHEN and CDR2 SYDVKM come from the germline V gene. Trimming took 4 bases from V and 3 from J, leaving 13 bases between them. The full variable domain, in which reference TRBV28 and TRBJ2-7 provide the parts outside the CDR3, is DVKVTQSSRYLVKRTGEKVFLECVQDMDHENMFWYRQDPGLGLRLIYFSYDVKMKEKGDIPEGYSVSREKKERFSLILESASTNQTSMYLCASSYSGRGYEQYFGPGTRLTVT.

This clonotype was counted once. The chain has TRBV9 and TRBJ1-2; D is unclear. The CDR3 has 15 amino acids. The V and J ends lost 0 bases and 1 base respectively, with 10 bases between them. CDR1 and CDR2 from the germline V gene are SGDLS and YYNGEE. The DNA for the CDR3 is TGTGCCAGCAGCGTAGAGCCGGGTCTTAACTATGGCTACACCTTC. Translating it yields CASSVEPGLNYGYTF.

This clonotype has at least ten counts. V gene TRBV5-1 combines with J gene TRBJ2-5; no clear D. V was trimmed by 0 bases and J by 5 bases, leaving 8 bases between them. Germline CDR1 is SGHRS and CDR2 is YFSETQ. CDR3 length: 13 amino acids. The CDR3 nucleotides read TGCGCCAGCAGCTTGGGCGGCCCCGAGACCCAGTACTTC. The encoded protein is CASSLGGPETQYF.

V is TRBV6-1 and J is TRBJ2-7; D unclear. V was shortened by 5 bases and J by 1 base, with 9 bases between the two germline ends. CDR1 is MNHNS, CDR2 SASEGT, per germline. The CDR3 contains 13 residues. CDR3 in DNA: TGTGCCAGCAGTAAGGACGGATCCTACGAGCAGTACTTC. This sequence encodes CASSKDGSYEQYF.

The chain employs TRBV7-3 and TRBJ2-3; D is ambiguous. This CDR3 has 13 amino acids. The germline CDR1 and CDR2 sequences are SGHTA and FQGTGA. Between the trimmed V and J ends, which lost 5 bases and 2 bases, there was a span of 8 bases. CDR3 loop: CASSGGDTDTQYF. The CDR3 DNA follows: TGTGCCAGCAGCGGCGGAGACACAGATACGCAGTATTTT.

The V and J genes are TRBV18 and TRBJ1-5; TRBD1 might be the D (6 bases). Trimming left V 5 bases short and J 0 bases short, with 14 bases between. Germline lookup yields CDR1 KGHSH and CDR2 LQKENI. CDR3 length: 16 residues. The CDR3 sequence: CASSNRDTPSNQPQHF. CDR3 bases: TGTGCCAGCTCAAATAGGGACACTCCTAGCAATCAGCCCCAGCATTTT. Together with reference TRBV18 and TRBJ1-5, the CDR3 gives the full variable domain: NAGVMQNPRHLVRRRGQEARLRCSPMKGHSHVYWYRQLPEEGLKFMVYLQKENIIDESGMPKERFSAEFPKEGPSILRIQQVVRGDSAAYFCASSNRDTPSNQPQHFGDGTRLSIL.

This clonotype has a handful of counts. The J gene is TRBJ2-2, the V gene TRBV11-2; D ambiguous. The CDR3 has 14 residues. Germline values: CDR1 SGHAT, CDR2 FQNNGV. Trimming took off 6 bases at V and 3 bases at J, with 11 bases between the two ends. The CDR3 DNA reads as TGTGCCAGCAGTCCACAGAGTTACACCGGGGAGCTGTTTTTT. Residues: CASSPQSYTGELFF. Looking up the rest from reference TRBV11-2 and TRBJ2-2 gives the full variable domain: EAGVAQSPRYKIIEKRQSVAFWCNPISGHATLYWYQQILGQGPKLLIQFQNNGVVDDSQLPKDRFSAERLKGVDSTLKIQPAKLEDSAVYLCASSPQSYTGELFFGEGSRLTVL.

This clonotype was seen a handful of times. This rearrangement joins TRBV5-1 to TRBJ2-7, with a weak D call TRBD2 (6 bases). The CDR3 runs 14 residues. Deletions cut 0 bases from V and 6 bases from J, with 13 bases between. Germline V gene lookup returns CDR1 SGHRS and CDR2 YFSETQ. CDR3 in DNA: TGCGCCAGCAGCTTGGCCACTAGCCGCGGCGAGCAGTACTTC. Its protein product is CASSLATSRGEQYF.

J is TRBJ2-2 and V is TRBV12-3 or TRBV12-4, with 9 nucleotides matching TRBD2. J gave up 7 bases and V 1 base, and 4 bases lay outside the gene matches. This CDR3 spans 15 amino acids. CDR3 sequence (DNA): TGTGCCAGCAGTTTAGGGCTAGCGGGGTTCGGGGAGCTGTTTTTT. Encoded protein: CASSLGLAGFGELFF.

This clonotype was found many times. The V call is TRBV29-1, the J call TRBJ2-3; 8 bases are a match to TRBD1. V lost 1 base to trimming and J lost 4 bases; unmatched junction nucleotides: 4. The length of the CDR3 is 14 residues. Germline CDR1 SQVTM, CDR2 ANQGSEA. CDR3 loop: CSVEGQGMADTQYF. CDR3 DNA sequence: TGCAGCGTTGAAGGACAGGGGATGGCAGATACGCAGTATTTT.

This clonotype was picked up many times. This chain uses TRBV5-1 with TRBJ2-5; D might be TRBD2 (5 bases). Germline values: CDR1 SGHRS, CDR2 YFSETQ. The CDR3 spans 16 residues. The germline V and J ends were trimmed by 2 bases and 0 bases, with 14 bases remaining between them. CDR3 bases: TGCGCCAGCAGCTTCCCGAAGCGGAACTACCAAGAGACCCAGTACTTC. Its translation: CASSFPKRNYQETQYF.